These 8 T cell receptor beta chains share one sample of origin, sequenced in a study of response to subunit inactivated influenza vaccine. TCRdb re-called the RT-PCR reads through MiXCR, storing one row per CDR3 protein. The data contain more than 600,000 distinct CDR3 sequences, around 18% of them singletons. Sample: PBMCs from blood, taken 4 to 6 days after vaccination. The receptors stem from a man aged 45 to 65 who received an inactivated influenza vaccine.

The rearrangement joins TRBV2 to TRBJ2-5; D might be TRBD1 or TRBD2, each matching 5 bases. V gave up 7 bases and J gave up 4 bases, with 13 bases separating them. CDR1 and CDR2 (germline): SNHLY, FYNNEI. There are 13 residues in the CDR3. In nucleotides, the CDR3 is TGTGCCAGCACGGGGCTCGGAAGAGAGACCCAGTACTTC. Amino acids: CASTGLGRETQYF.

The V call is TRBV12-3 or TRBV12-4, the J call TRBJ1-5; D remains ambiguous. Trimming took off 5 bases at V and 2 bases at J, with 10 bases between the two ends. This CDR3 region has 14 residues. CDR3 coding DNA: TGTGCCAGCAGTACCTCCCAGGGCAATCAGCCCCAGCATTTT. Amino acid sequence: CASSTSQGNQPQHF.

This clonotype was detected many times. The chain combines TRBV12-3 or TRBV12-4 with TRBJ2-7, with 8 bases fitting TRBD2. V was clipped by 2 bases and J by 6 bases; unmatched bases: 0. The length of the CDR3 is 12 residues. CDR3 nucleotides: TGTGCCAGCAGTTTACGGGGGGGCGAGCAGTACTTC. Encoded protein: CASSLRGGEQYF.

This clonotype was observed a handful of times. The gene calls are TRBV24-1 and TRBJ2-2; 9 bases map to TRBD1. Trimming cost V 7 bases and J 0 bases; bases outside gene matches: 11. The CDR3 sequence is 18 residues long. CDR1 is KGHDR and CDR2 is SFDVKD in the germline V gene. CDR3 sequence (DNA): TGTGCCACCAGGGGAGCGGCGGGACAGGGATCGAACACCGGGGAGCTGTTTTTT. Translation gives CATRGAAGQGSNTGELFF.

The V and J genes are TRBV29-1 and TRBJ2-4; D is possibly TRBD2 (6 bases). The CDR3 is 17 amino acids. Looked up from germline, CDR1 is SQVTM and CDR2 is ANQGSEA. The V end lost 4 bases, the J end lost 0 bases, and 19 bases lay between the germline ends. CDR3: CSVGGDDSTLAKNIQYF. CDR3 nucleotides: TGCAGCGTTGGGGGGGACGACTCCACCCTAGCCAAAAACATTCAGTACTTC.

This clonotype was seen more than once but under ten times. This chain links TRBV30 with TRBJ1-5; D is unresolved. Germline loops: CDR1 GTSNPN, CDR2 SVGIG (reference sequence). V lost 3 bases to trimming and J lost 0 bases, with 6 bases between them. This CDR3 is built from 13 residues. CDR3 sequence: CAWRRNSNQPQHF. CDR3 in DNA: TGTGCCTGGAGACGGAATAGCAATCAGCCCCAGCATTTT. Full variable domain (outside the CDR3, taken from reference TRBV30 and TRBJ1-5): SQTIHQWPATLVQPVGSPLSLECTVEGTSNPNLYWYRQAAGRGLQLLFYSVGIGQISSEVPQNLSASRPQDRQFILSSKKLLLSDSGFYLCAWRRNSNQPQHFGDGTRLSIL.

The chain employs TRBV6-5 and TRBJ1-1; no definite D call. Germline V gene lookup returns CDR1 MNHEY and CDR2 SVGAGI. The CDR3 loop spans 14 amino acids. V was pared by 2 bases and J by 3 bases, with 10 bases between. Written as DNA, the CDR3 is TGTGCCAGCAGTTACCGCGGACCTCACACTGAAGCTTTCTTT. This encodes CASSYRGPHTEAFF.

V gene TRBV27 combines with J gene TRBJ1-2; no firm D call. Germline assignment: CDR1 MNHEY and CDR2 SMNVEV (reference sequence). The CDR3 is 15 residues long. V lost 0 bases and J 2 bases, leaving 10 bases between the germline ends. CDR3: CASSLSWTDNYGYTF. The CDR3 DNA is TGTGCCAGCAGTTTATCGTGGACCGACAACTATGGCTACACCTTC.